Here is one T cell receptor beta chain with its context. This clonotype has at least ten counts. Its recognized antigen is unknown. Base-call qualities are not available, and no considerably larger clone is one nucleotide away. The data were obtained in a study of HIV-infected patients and healthy controls (dated by TCRdb to 2013 to 2014). For the study in its entirety: The question the study tested was whether immune perturbation and reconstitution could be captured by deep TCR repertoire sequencing of small blood samples from HIV patients. On the study overall, not on this receptor specifically: Comparisons were complicated by unequal numbers of distinct sequences between patients and controls, and rare events from HIV-infected data were overweighted by size-matching. Pairing of alpha and beta chains was not determined in the samples. Alpha-chain CDR3s from MAIT cells occurred at high frequency in healthy controls but were severely depleted in HIV+ repertoires. By Jaccard index and by the count of highly shared sequences, healthy controls shared more CDR3s between individuals than HIV+ patients did. In HIV-infected patients, the apparent post-therapy recovery of the Gini index was not replicated in size-matched repertoire data. The dynamics of distinct T-cell subpopulations could not be separated, and sequencing depth was restricted, because whole blood was used. Only sixteen HIV-infected individuals were processed, which the authors considered a major limit on how widely the findings apply. Donor HLA types were not determined in the study. Significantly higher mean Gini indices were seen in HIV-infected repertoires than in controls, possibly reflecting oligoclonality. Mean usage differed significantly between HIV-infected patients and controls for eight alpha and eight beta V genes. Compared with untreated HIV+ repertoires, healthy control repertoires had roughly threefold more distinct CDR3s and a higher Shannon diversity. The observed differences in diversity could not be explained by the slight differences in age and sex profiles between the study cohorts. During therapy, a significant decrease in frequency was seen for HIV-associated CDR3s, whereas no significant change was found for CMV-associated CDR3s, although most of them became more frequent.

SuperScript III was used to reverse transcribe 500 ng RNA with primers targeting the alpha and beta constant regions. Separate alpha and beta chain libraries were generated by chain-specific third strand synthesis with multiplexing indices. The protocol used a single primer pair to amplify all rearrangements within a chain, which avoided primer bias, and attached molecular barcodes to each cDNA molecule. The SP2 sequencing primer site and a random hexamer were carried on a 5' RACE adapter, to which purified cDNA was joined by T4 RNA Ligase 1. Second strand synthesis was performed with Phusion polymerase and primed from the SP2 site, and slow temperature ramps were applied to favor optimal annealing. Joined together, two random hexamer sequences that had both been added before amplification formed the 12-nucleotide barcode of each molecule. A short first PCR added P5 and P7 adapter elements plus a second index, followed by a 23-cycle amplification PCR with P5s and P7 primers. In total the libraries went through about 29 PCR cycles, after which the libraries were quantified on a Qubit, sized on a Bioanalyzer, and diluted to approximately 4.2 nM. Sequencing of the normalized libraries was done on an Illumina MiSeq using 2 x 250 paired-end kits. MinElute columns were the means by which the reverse transcription reactions were cleaned up, and the reactions were eluted into 10 ul Tris-Cl. A 1:1 ratio of AMPure XP beads was used to clean the adapter ligations after they had run for about 25 hours at 16 degrees C. The paper's data handling went like this. Demultiplexed FASTQ files were processed with a modified Decombinator by which V, J, insert and barcode information was output. Any sequence that shared a barcode yet differed from the dominant sequence was discarded as an error, and the number of original cDNA molecules was estimated by counting barcodes clustered at Levenshtein distance 3. The R packages ineq, vegan, igraph and RCytoscape were used for downstream analyses, together with IMGT nomenclature and CDR3 definitions. V gene usage was calculated across distinct sequences, with every TCR tallied a single time to avoid skew from clonal expansion. Unique CDR3 amino acid sequences within a donor were connected in similarity networks whenever two sequences differed by a single Levenshtein edit. Published HIV-specific CDR3s (approximately 84 alpha, 600 to 900 beta) and CMV-specific CDR3s (roughly 13 alpha, roughly 250 beta) were assembled and queried against the repertoires. Random subsampling to size-matched repertoires demonstrated that the decreased diversity in patients did not result from their lower sequence numbers. TCRdb handled the public reads itself, with Q25 trimming in fastp and clone calling in MiXCR, and kept productive beta chains. Rows with one shared CDR3 protein collapse into an entry with the most common genes and DNA. The V and J calls, along with clone size, are taken from TCRdb and not from the paper's own processing. This sample has 12,000 to 15,000 distinct CDR3 sequences in its table, and 9.9% of those were observed once. The top ten clones comprise about 6.4% of the sample.

The CDR3 spans 13 residues, from the cysteine through the phenylalanine. This entry keeps only the CDR3 DNA: 39 bases, framed from base 1. According to the germline V gene, CDR1 reads MNHEY and CDR2 reads SVGEGT. The V end loses 7 bases and the J end loses 15 bases, and a stretch of 22 bases separates them. Since whole blood was used without any cell fractionation, the repertoire reflected all peripheral T cells in unsorted form. As controls, around ten uninfected healthy donors were sampled, and four of those donors gave samples twice, around 3 months apart. For RNA extraction, an approximately 2.5 ml sample of peripheral blood was drawn into Tempus tubes. Residual genomic DNA was removed with the TURBO-DNase kit and globin mRNA was depleted with GLOBINclear.

Recombination linked TRBV6-2 or TRBV6-3 to TRBJ2-1; the D gene is possibly TRBD1, with 6 bases matching. The sequenced sample consisted of blood. This clonotype was sampled from an adult in good health. The CDR3 here reads CASTLTQRTGTFF. In nucleotides, the sequence is TGTGCCAGCACCTTAACTCAAAGAACAGGGACGTTCTTC.